This TCR beta chain was profiled in a study of blood T cell repertoires in COVID-19 (dated by TCRdb to about 2020). Notes on the research overall: Collaborator samples came from the United States, Italy and Spain and covered acute and convalescent phases of COVID-19. Deeply sampled blood TCRbeta repertoires from subjects exposed to, actively infected with, or recovered from COVID-19 were included in the dataset. The material from the prospective study consisted of cDNA or gDNA derived from T cells, B-cell-depleted T cells, or PBMCs. A freely available public database, intended as a resource for researchers studying the immune response to SARS-CoV-2, is where the repertoires were released. Nearly every sample came with metadata listing a de-identified subject ID, COVID-19 status, age in years and sex. Where HLA class I and class II types were available, the types were taken from metadata supplied by the sample provider, not from assay-based typing. Samples came from the ongoing ImmuneRACE study (first 160 participants) plus 1,254 subjects from 6 global collaborators.

Points the paper makes about the study in general: The quantity of clinical and demographic metadata differed by source and by participant and was supplied without curation.

In the case of this clone: What antigen it recognizes has not been identified. Base qualities are not provided; no much larger clone lies one nucleotide away.

Measured from the cysteine to the phenylalanine, the CDR3 is 13 residues long. Of all the DNA, just the CDR3 is kept, 39 bases in frame from base 1. The germline V gene supplies CDR1 SNHLY and CDR2 FYNNEI. Trimming at the junction amounts to 6 bases on V and 0 bases on J, and the germline ends lie 6 bases apart. TCRbeta CDR3 regions were amplified from genomic DNA by means of the immunoSEQ Assay, a bias-controlled multiplex PCR. The study's own analysis went as follows. The number of nucleated cells in each sample was estimated from the amplification of reference gene primers within the assay. To quantify the absolute abundance of each unique TCRbeta CDR3 rearrangement, sequence reads were collapsed and filtered. For each sample, productive Simpson clonality was calculated as the square root of Simpson's diversity index over productive rearrangements. TCRdb holds this immuneACCESS table with in-frame rearrangements only. Some clones are missing; in checked studies, unresolved V genes explain under half, and the rest has no known cause. That table furnishes V, J and clone size, whereas the DNA furnished D and trimming. This sample has roughly 140,000 clones in its table, and about 87% of those were observed once. 11% of the sample lies in the top ten.

Whole blood was collected in K2EDTA tubes by collaborating institutions according to the institutions' own protocols. Collaborator samples were shipped for TCRbeta analysis as frozen whole blood, isolated PBMCs, or DNA extracted from either sample type. The rearranged chain carries TRBV2 and TRBJ1-5, with the D segment identity uncertain. The sample comprised peripheral blood. The sequence came from a woman older than 75 with acute or convalescent COVID-19. The DNA sequence follows: TGTGCCAGCAGGGAGAATAGCAATCAGCCCCAGCATTTT. It codes for CASRENSNQPQHF. With the rest looked up from the reference TRBV2 and TRBJ1-5 genes rather than sequenced, the full variable domain is EPEVTQTPSHQVTQMGQEVILRCVPISNHLYFYWYRQILGQKVEFLVSFYNNEISEKSEIFDDQFSVERPDGSNFTLKIRSTKLEDSAMYFCASRENSNQPQHFGDGTRLSIL.